This T cell receptor beta chain was sequenced in a study of cytomegalovirus exposure and HLA in healthy donors (dated by TCRdb to the late 2010s). Regarding the research as a whole: The 666 repertoires of the first cohort and the 120 validation repertoires were produced on the same platform, according to a later analysis. The study combined high-throughput TCR immunosequencing, statistical association of individual TCRs with disease status, and machine learning to predict cytomegalovirus infection status. The study aimed to test whether cataloging public T cell receptors could reveal signatures of past pathogen exposure. A separate validation cohort of roughly 130 different subjects was used in addition to the approximately 700-subject first cohort.

The cysteine opens and the phenylalanine closes a CDR3 of 22 amino acids. The entry retains the CDR3 DNA only, 66 bases that are in frame from base 1. V is cut back by 4 bases and J by 2 bases, with 22 bases in the junction unmatched. The germline V gene encodes CDR1 LGHNA and CDR2 YNFKEQ. Library method: the immunoSEQ multiplex PCR assay. Under the source paper's analysis protocol: A statistical classification framework was built for diagnosing cytomegalovirus status from the catalog of TCR beta chain sequences. TCRdb holds this immuneACCESS table with in-frame rearrangements only. Some clones are missing; in checked studies, unresolved V genes explain under half, and the rest has no known cause. Clonal size and the V and J genes are those of that table, whereas D and trimming came from the DNA. The sample has under 75,000 clones on record, 95% to 97% of them singletons. Together, the top ten hold around 1.2% of the sample.

With regard to this clone: Its antigen target is currently unknown. It has no much larger one-base neighbor in the sample; base qualities were not kept.

General findings and caveats noted by the study authors: Subsequent analysis determined that TCRs grouped into clusters in the first cohort also showed a tendency toward co-occurrence across the 90 to 150 validation repertoires, and 94% of cluster scores exceeded 0. A later analysis lacked HLA typing for the validation cohort, so it scored co-occurrence in that cohort across all 110 or so repertoires. A total of fewer than 200 TCR beta chains were listed by the study as associated with cytomegalovirus. A few of the identified cytomegalovirus-associated TCR beta chains were confirmed in vitro to be specific for cytomegalovirus antigens. The classifier was reported to diagnose cytomegalovirus status with high specificity and sensitivity in both the original cohort and the validation cohort. According to the authors, the approach could potentially be generalized to other disease states and immunological phenotypes. Most TCR sequences were seen in very few donors, while some public TCRs were found in many individuals.

Separate from the approximately 670-subject first cohort, the validation cohort of 90 to 150 subjects was the group to which the donors belonged. The sequenced sample consisted of PBMCs. This receptor was obtained from a woman younger than 35 in good health and CMV-seronegative. The rearranged segments are TRBV4-2 and TRBJ2-1; a stretch of 11 junction bases matches TRBD2. CDR3 reads: CASSPGRLAGMSGRPTYNEQFF. Here is the DNA: TGTGCCAGCAGCCCCGGCCGACTAGCGGGGATGTCCGGGCGCCCAACCTACAATGAGCAGTTCTTC.